Below, 25 T cell receptor beta chains from the same sample are listed, as sequenced in a study of EBV T-cell therapy then PD-1 blockade in nasopharyngeal carcinoma. TCRdb's table, derived via immunoSEQ multiplex PCR, lists solely in-frame clones and lacks some. Here the sample spans some 20,000 clones, about four fifths being singletons. These receptors lack a known antigen. The treatment denotes: AdE1-LMPpoly-expanded autologous EBV-specific T-cell therapy followed by anti-PD-1 nivolumab. Sequenced here: CD8+ T cells from blood, sampled around day 33 from a patient whose treatment included autologous EBV-specific T cells and nivolumab. Receptor source: a man between 40 and 49 years old with nasopharyngeal carcinoma.

This sequence joins TRBV4-2 and TRBJ1-4; the D is unclear. The CDR3 is 16 residues long. V was clipped by 0 bases and J by 2 bases, with 10 bases between them. From germline, CDR1 is LGHNA and CDR2 YNFKEQ. Here the CDR3 reads CASSQEVGGTNEKLFF. In DNA, the CDR3 is TGTGCCAGCAGCCAAGAGGTTGGAGGTACTAATGAAAAACTGTTTTTT.

J is TRBJ2-7 and V is TRBV14; tentatively, D is TRBD2 (5 bases). The CDR3 runs to 14 residues. Germline-derived CDR1 and CDR2 are SGHDN and FVKESK. Trimming removed 1 base from V and 5 bases from J, with 12 bases in between. The CDR3 nucleotides are TGTGCCAGCAGCCAAGTGACGGGAAGGGACGAGCAGTACTTC. This codes for CASSQVTGRDEQYF.

The CDR3: CASSLPDRGRDEQYF. Written as DNA, the CDR3 is TGTGCCAGCAGCTTGCCAGACAGGGGCCGGGACGAGCAGTACTTC. The chain joins TRBV5-6 to TRBJ2-7, with TRBD1 matching 8 bases. J lost 5 bases, V lost 1 base, and 8 bases had no gene match. CDR1 and CDR2 (germline): SGHDT, YYEEEE. The CDR3 covers 15 residues. Full variable domain (missing parts from reference TRBV5-6 and TRBJ2-7): DAGVTQSPTHLIKTRGQQVTLRCSPKSGHDTVSWYQQALGQGPQFIFQYYEEEERQRGNFPDRFSGHQFPNYSSELNVNALLLGDSALYLCASSLPDRGRDEQYFGPGTRLTVT.

On this clone itself: The junction does not match germline at one end; this may be a read error. The chain combines TRBV9 with TRBJ1-2; D uncertain. The CDR3 is 13 amino acids. Germline V gene lookup returns CDR1 SGDLS and CDR2 YYNGEE. CDR3 residues: CASGVSSPYGYTF. CDR3 coding DNA: TGTGCCAGCGGCGTGTCGTCACCATATGGCTACACCTTC.

The chain employs TRBV6-5 and TRBJ1-1; D unresolved. There are 13 residues in the CDR3. V dropped 4 bases and J dropped 5 bases, with 11 bases sitting between them. Germline-derived CDR1 and CDR2 are MNHEY and SVGAGI. CDR3 loop: CASSLAGGTEAFF. The CDR3 bases are TGTGCCAGCAGTTTAGCCGGTGGGACTGAAGCTTTCTTT.

J is TRBJ2-2 and V is TRBV6-1; D call uncertain. Trimming removed 2 bases from V and 3 bases from J, with 7 bases in between. CDR3 length: 14 amino acids. The germline CDR1 and CDR2 sequences are MNHNS and SASEGT. The DNA for the CDR3 is TGTGCCAGCAGTGAACAGGACGACACCGGGGAGCTGTTTTTT. It encodes CASSEQDDTGELFF.

The chain links TRBV6-2 or TRBV6-3 to TRBJ2-3, with 7 bases fitting TRBD2. With V trimmed by 6 bases and J by 2 bases, 8 bases remained unmatched. The length of the CDR3 is 15 residues. Germline loops: CDR1 MNHEY, CDR2 SVGEGT. CDR3 region: CASSPGGMDTDTQYF. In DNA form, the CDR3 reads TGTGCCAGCAGCCCGGGGGGAATGGACACAGATACGCAGTATTTT.

This clone appeared a single time. The chain combines TRBV4-3 with TRBJ1-2; the match to TRBD1 covers 10 bases. This CDR3 is 16 amino acids long. The J segment lost 2 bases and the V segment lost 4 bases, leaving 7 bases of the junction unmatched. CDR1 and CDR2 from the germline V gene are LGHNA and YSLEER. CDR3 amino acids: CASSPGTGELNYGYTF. Here the CDR3 DNA reads TGCGCCAGCAGCCCCGGGACAGGGGAACTCAACTATGGCTACACCTTC.

This clone was seen just once. V is TRBV9 and J is TRBJ1-2; D is unclear. The ends were cut back, 3 bases at V and 5 bases at J, with 14 bases in the middle. The CDR3 has 14 residues. Germline V gives CDR1 SGDLS, CDR2 YYNGEE. The CDR3 DNA reads TGTGCCAGCAGCGATAACGTATGGTTTTATGGCTACACCTTC. This encodes CASSDNVWFYGYTF.

The chain recombines TRBV5-6 with TRBJ1-5; D gene unclear. This CDR3 has 12 amino acids. The germline V gene encodes CDR1 SGHDT and CDR2 YYEEEE. V was clipped by 0 bases and J by 4 bases, with 2 bases between them. CDR3 sequence (DNA): TGTGCCAGCAGCTTGGATAATCAGCCCCAGCATTTT. This translates into CASSLDNQPQHF.

This chain uses TRBV7-8 with TRBJ1-1, with D possibly TRBD1 on 5 matching bases. The V end lost 5 bases, the J end lost 6 bases, and 13 bases lay between the germline ends. The CDR3 is made up of 13 amino acids. CDR1 and CDR2 (germline): SGHVS, FQNEAQ. CDR3 sequence: CASSPILGAEAFF. The CDR3 DNA reads TGTGCCAGCAGCCCGATCCTGGGGGCTGAAGCTTTCTTT. The full variable domain, rest sourced from reference TRBV7-8 and TRBJ1-1, is GAGVSQSPRYKVAKRGQDVALRCDPISGHVSLFWYQQALGQGPEFLTYFQNEAQLDKSGLPSDRFFAERPEGSVSTLKIQRTQQEDSAVYLCASSPILGAEAFFGQGTRLTVV.

This clone was found once. V gene TRBV5-1 combines with J gene TRBJ1-6; 9 bases align to TRBD1. This CDR3 is built from 17 residues. Per germline, CDR1 SGHRS and CDR2 YFSETQ. Trimming removed 5 bases from V and 0 bases from J; junction bases left unmatched: 6. The CDR3 DNA is TGCGCCAGCAGGCCGGGACAGGGCACCTCCTATAATTCACCCCTCCACTTT. It is translated as CASRPGQGTSYNSPLHF. Looking up the rest from reference TRBV5-1 and TRBJ1-6 gives the full variable domain: KAGVTQTPRYLIKTRGQQVTLSCSPISGHRSVSWYQQTPGQGLQFLFEYFSETQRNKGNFPGRFSGRQFSNSRSEMNVSTLELGDSALYLCASRPGQGTSYNSPLHFGNGTRLTVT.

As regards this clone: Other DNA sequences in this specimen translate into the identical CDR3. The V gene is TRBV6-4, the J gene TRBJ2-3; 10 nucleotides line up with TRBD2. This CDR3 has 16 amino acids. Unmatched junction bases numbered 2, after V lost 0 bases and J lost 2 bases. From germline, CDR1 is MRHNA and CDR2 SNTAGT. CDR3 region: CASSDSSGGATDTQYF. The DNA of the CDR3 is TGTGCCAGCAGTGACTCGAGCGGGGGGGCCACAGATACGCAGTATTTT.

V gene TRBV7-9 combines with J gene TRBJ2-1, with no clear D. CDR1 is SEHNR, CDR2 FQNEAQ, per germline (reference sequence). The CDR3 is made up of 12 amino acids. V lost 2 bases, J lost 10 bases, and 9 bases lay in between. The CDR3 DNA sequence: TGTGCCAGCAGCTTAAAGACTCAGGAGCAGTTCTTC. Protein: CASSLKTQEQFF. Full variable domain (outside the CDR3, taken from reference TRBV7-9 and TRBJ2-1): DTGVSQNPRHKITKRGQNVTFRCDPISEHNRLYWYRQTLGQGPEFLTYFQNEAQLEKSRLLSDRFSAERPKGSFSTLEIQRTEQGDSAMYLCASSLKTQEQFFGPGTRLTVL.

This clone was observed once. The rearrangement links TRBV28 to TRBJ2-3; D call uncertain. This CDR3 contains 15 residues. V lost 5 bases and J 2 bases, leaving 14 bases between the germline ends. In germline, CDR1 is MDHEN, CDR2 SYDVKM. The CDR3 DNA is TGTGCCAGCAGTCGCGACACCTCCAACACAGATACGCAGTATTTT. This gives the protein CASSRDTSNTDTQYF.

This clone is deemed medium-sized. V is TRBV24-1 and J is TRBJ2-3; D call uncertain. The CDR3 runs to 15 residues. V was clipped by 2 bases and J by 2 bases, with 10 bases between them. CDR1 and CDR2 (germline): KGHDR, SFDVKD. The CDR3 here is CATSDWSGFTDTQYF. The CDR3 DNA reads TGTGCCACCAGTGATTGGTCAGGATTCACAGATACGCAGTATTTT.

The chain is built from TRBV13 and TRBJ2-4; D unresolved. V shed 2 bases and J shed 0 bases, with 5 bases lying between them. This CDR3 is built from 14 residues. Germline CDR1 is PRHDT and CDR2 is FYEKMQ (reference sequence). In nucleotides, the CDR3 is TGTGCCAGCAGCTTATCACTAGCCAAAAACATTCAGTACTTC. Residues: CASSLSLAKNIQYF.

The chain carries TRBV4-3 and TRBJ2-1, with TRBD2 matching over 11 bases. CDR1 and CDR2 (germline): LGHNA, YSLEER. The CDR3 totals 18 residues. Trimming at V came to 0 bases and at J to 7 bases, leaving 11 bases not matched to a gene. As DNA, the CDR3 is TGCGCCAGCAGCCAAGACATCCCCCCGGGACTAGCGGTGAATGAGCAGTTCTTC. Residues: CASSQDIPPGLAVNEQFF.

This chain links TRBV4-2 with TRBJ1-1, with TRBD1 matching over 7 bases. The CDR3 has 18 residues. J was trimmed by 1 base and V by 0 bases; bases with no gene match: 11. Germline loops: CDR1 LGHNA, CDR2 YNFKEQ. CDR3 DNA sequence: TGTGCCAGCAGCCAAGAGTGGGGGAACACAGGGGCGAACACTGAAGCTTTCTTT. Encoded protein: CASSQEWGNTGANTEAFF.

V is TRBV5-4 and J is TRBJ1-2, with a weak D call TRBD1 (5 bases). Trimming removed 4 bases at V and 4 bases at J, with 17 bases between. This CDR3 region has 15 residues. Looked up from germline, CDR1 is SGHNT and CDR2 is YYREEE (reference sequence). The CDR3 nucleotides are TGTGCCAGCAGCCCCCCGGGGGGGTATGGCTATGGCTACACCTTC. Its protein is CASSPPGGYGYGYTF.

This clone was detected only a few times. The chain is built from TRBV7-9 and TRBJ1-2; unclear D gene. CDR1 is SEHNR, CDR2 FQNEAQ, per germline (reference sequence). V was clipped by 1 base and J by 6 bases, with 12 bases between them. CDR3 size: 14 residues. For the CDR3, the DNA is TGTGCCAGCAGCTTAGTTTCCGATATCCATGGCTACACCTTC. Protein sequence: CASSLVSDIHGYTF. The full variable domain, its missing parts supplied by reference TRBV7-9 and TRBJ1-2, is DTGVSQNPRHKITKRGQNVTFRCDPISEHNRLYWYRQTLGQGPEFLTYFQNEAQLEKSRLLSDRFSAERPKGSFSTLEIQRTEQGDSAMYLCASSLVSDIHGYTFGSGTRLTVV.

The genes are TRBV6-6 and TRBJ1-1; D call uncertain. V lost 2 bases, J lost 1 base, and 5 bases lay in between. The CDR3 extends over 13 amino acids. Germline CDR1 is MNHNY and CDR2 is SVGAGI (reference sequence). In DNA, the CDR3 is TGTGCCAGCAGTTACACAAAGAACACTGAAGCTTTCTTT. It specifies CASSYTKNTEAFF.

The chain combines TRBV11-3 with TRBJ2-3; unclear D gene. The CDR3 totals 12 residues. Germline V CDR1 and CDR2: SGHNT, YENEEA. V shed 4 bases and J shed 6 bases, with 8 bases lying between them. The chain's CDR3 is CASSWRSDTQYF. The CDR3 nucleotides are TGTGCCAGCAGCTGGCGGTCCGATACGCAGTATTTT.

The chain joins TRBV5-1 to TRBJ2-7, with D unresolved. Germline V gives CDR1 SGHRS, CDR2 YFSETQ. The V end lost 1 base, the J end lost 2 bases, and 13 bases lay between the germline ends. The CDR3 has 15 residues. This CDR3 is CASSLMSQVTYEQYF. CDR3 DNA sequence: TGCGCCAGCAGCTTGATGAGCCAGGTCACCTACGAGCAGTACTTC.

The chain combines TRBV4-3 with TRBJ2-3; 9 bases are shared with TRBD2. Germline V lookup: CDR1 LGHNA, CDR2 YSLEER. This CDR3 contains 17 residues. V was clipped by 0 bases and J by 3 bases; unmatched bases: 7. Here the CDR3 reads CASSQDKAGGPTDTQYF. CDR3 in DNA: TGCGCCAGCAGCCAAGATAAGGCGGGGGGGCCGACAGATACGCAGTATTTT.